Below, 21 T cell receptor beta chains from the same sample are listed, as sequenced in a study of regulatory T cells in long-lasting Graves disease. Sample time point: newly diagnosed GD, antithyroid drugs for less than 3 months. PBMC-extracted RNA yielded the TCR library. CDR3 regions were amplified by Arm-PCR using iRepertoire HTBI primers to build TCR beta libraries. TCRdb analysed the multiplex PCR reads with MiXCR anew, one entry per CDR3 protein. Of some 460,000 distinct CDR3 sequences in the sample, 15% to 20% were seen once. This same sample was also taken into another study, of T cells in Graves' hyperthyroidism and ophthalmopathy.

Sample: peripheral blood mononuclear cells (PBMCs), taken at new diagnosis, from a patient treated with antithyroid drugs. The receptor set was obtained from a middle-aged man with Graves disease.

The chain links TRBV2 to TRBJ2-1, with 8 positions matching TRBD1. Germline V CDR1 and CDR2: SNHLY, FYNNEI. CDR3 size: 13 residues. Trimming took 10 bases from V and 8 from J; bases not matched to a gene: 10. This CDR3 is CAIRTGTGHEQFF. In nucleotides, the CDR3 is TGTGCCATCAGAACCGGGACAGGCCATGAGCAGTTCTTC.

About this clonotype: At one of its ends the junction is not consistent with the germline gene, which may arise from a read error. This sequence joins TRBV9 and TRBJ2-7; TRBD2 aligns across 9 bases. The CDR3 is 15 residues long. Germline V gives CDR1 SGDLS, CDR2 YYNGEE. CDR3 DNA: TGTGCCAGCAACGTAGCGGGAGCGGTTTCCTACGAGCAGTACTTC. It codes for CASNVAGAVSYEQYF.

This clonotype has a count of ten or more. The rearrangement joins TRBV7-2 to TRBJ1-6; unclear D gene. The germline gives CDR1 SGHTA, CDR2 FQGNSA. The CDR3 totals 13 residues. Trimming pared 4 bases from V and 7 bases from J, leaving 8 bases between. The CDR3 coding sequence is TGTGCCAGCAGCTACTACCGGAATTCACCCCTCCACTTT. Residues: CASSYYRNSPLHF.

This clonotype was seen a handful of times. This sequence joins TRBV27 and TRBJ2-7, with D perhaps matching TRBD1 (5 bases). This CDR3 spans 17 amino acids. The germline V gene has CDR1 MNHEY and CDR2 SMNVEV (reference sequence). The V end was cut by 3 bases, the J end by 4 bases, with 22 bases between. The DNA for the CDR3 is TGTGCCAGCAGTTTGATCGATCAGGGCCTGGGGATATACGAGCAGTACTTC. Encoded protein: CASSLIDQGLGIYEQYF.

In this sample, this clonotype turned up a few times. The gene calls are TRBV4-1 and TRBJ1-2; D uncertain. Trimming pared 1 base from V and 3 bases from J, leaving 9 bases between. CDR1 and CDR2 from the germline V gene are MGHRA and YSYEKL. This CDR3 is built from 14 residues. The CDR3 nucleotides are TGCGCCAGCAGCCAAGCGGCAGCCCACTATGGCTACACCTTC. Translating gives CASSQAAAHYGYTF.

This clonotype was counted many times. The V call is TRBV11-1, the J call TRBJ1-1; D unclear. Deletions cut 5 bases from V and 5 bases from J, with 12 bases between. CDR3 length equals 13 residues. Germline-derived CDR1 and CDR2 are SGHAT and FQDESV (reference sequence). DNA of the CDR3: TGTGCCAGCAGCGCGGGTTGGGGTACTGAAGCTTTCTTT. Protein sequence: CASSAGWGTEAFF.

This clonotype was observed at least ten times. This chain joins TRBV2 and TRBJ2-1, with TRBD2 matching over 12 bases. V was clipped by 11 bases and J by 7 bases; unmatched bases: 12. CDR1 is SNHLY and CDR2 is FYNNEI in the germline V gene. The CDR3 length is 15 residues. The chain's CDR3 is CAFLSRTSGANEQFF. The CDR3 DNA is TGTGCCTTTTTAAGCCGGACTAGCGGGGCTAATGAGCAGTTCTTC.

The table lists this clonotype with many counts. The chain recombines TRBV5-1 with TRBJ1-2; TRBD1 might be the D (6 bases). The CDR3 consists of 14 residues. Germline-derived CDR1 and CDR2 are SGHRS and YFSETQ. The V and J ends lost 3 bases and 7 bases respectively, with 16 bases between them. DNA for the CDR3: TGCGCCAGCAGCTCTTCCCCCCAGGGGATTGGCTACACCTTC. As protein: CASSSSPQGIGYTF.

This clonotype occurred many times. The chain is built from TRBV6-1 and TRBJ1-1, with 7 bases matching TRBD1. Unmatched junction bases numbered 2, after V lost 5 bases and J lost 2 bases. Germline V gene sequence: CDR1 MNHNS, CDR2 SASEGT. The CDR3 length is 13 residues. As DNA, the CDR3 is TGTGCCAGCAGTAACAGGGGCAACACTGAAGCTTTCTTT. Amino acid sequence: CASSNRGNTEAFF.

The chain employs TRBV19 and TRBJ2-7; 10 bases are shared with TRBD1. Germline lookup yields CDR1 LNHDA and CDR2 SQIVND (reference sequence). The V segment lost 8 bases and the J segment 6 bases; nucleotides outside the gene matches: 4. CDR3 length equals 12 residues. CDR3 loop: CASSDRGSEQYF. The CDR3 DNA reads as TGTGCCAGTTCGGACAGGGGGAGCGAGCAGTACTTC.

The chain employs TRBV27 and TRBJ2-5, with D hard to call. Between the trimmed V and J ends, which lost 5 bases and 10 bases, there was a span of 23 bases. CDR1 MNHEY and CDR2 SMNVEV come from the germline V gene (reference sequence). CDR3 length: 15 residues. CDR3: CASSPPGQPRDGQYF. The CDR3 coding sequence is TGTGCCAGCAGTCCGCCCGGGCAGCCAAGAGATGGCCAGTACTTC.

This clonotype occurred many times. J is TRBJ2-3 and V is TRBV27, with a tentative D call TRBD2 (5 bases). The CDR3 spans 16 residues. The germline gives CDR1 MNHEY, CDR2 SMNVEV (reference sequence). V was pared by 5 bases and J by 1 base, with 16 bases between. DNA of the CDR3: TGTGCCAGCAGTCAATGGCCGGGGATAGGCACAGATACGCAGTATTTT. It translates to CASSQWPGIGTDTQYF.

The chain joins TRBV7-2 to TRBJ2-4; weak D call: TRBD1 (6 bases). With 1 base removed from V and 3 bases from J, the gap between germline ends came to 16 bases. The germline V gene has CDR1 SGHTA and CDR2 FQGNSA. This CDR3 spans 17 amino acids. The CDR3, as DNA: TGTGCCAGCAGCTTAGTGGGGACAAGGGGCGGCAAAAACATTCAGTACTTC. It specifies CASSLVGTRGGKNIQYF.

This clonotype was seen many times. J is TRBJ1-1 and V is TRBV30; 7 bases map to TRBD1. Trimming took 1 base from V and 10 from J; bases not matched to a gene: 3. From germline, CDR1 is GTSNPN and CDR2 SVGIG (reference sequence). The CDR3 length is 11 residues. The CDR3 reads CAWSGGGRAFF. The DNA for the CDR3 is TGTGCCTGGAGTGGAGGGGGCAGAGCTTTCTTT.

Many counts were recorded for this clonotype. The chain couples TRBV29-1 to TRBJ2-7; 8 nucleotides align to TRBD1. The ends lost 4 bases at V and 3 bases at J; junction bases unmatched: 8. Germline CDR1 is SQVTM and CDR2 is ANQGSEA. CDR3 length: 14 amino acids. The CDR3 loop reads CSVVGQGTNYEQYF. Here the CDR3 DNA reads TGCAGCGTTGTAGGACAGGGAACGAACTACGAGCAGTACTTC.

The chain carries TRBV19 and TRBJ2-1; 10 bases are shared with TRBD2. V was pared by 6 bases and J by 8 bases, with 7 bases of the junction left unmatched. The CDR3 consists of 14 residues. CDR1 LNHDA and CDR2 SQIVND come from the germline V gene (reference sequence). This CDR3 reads CASRRLAGDDEQFF. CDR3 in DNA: TGTGCCAGTAGACGGCTAGCGGGAGACGATGAGCAGTTCTTC.

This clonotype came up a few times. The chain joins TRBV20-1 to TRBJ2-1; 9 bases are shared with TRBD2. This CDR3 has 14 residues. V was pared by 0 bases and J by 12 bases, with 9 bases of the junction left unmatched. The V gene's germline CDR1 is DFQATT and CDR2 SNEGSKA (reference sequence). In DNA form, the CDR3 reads TGCAGTGCTAGAGACTCACTAGCGGGCGGCCTGCAGTTCTTC. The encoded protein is CSARDSLAGGLQFF.

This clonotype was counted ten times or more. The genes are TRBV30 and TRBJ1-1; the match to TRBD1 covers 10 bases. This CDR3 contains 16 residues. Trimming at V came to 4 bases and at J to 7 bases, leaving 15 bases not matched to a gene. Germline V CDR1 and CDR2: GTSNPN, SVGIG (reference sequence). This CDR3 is CAWNYFKGQGLGEAFF. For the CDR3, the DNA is TGTGCCTGGAATTACTTTAAGGGACAGGGGCTGGGTGAAGCTTTCTTT.

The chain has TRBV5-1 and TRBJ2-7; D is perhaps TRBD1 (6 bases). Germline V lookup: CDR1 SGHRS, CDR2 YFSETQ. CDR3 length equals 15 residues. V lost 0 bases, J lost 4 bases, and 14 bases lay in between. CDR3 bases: TGCGCCAGCAGCTTGGGGCCAGGGGCTTCGTACGAGCAGTACTTC. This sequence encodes CASSLGPGASYEQYF.

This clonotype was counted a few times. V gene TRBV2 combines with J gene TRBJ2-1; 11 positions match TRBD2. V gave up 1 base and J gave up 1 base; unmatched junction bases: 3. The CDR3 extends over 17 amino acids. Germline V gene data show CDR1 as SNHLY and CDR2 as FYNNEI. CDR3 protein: CASSEVTSGRSYNEQFF. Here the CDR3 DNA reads TGTGCCAGCAGTGAAGTAACTAGCGGGAGATCCTACAATGAGCAGTTCTTC.

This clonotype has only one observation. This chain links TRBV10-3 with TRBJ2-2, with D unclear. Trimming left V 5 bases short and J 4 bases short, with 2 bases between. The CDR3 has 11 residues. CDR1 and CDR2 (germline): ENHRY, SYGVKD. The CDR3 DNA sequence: TGTGCCATCAGTCGCACCGGGGAGCTGTTTTTT. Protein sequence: CAISRTGELFF.